The entry below gives a single TCR beta chain sequence along with its context. This entry belongs to a study of PD-1 blockade in mismatch repair-deficient tumors. V gave up 6 bases and J gave up 6 bases, with 17 bases separating them. This CDR3 has 14 residues. Germline V CDR1 and CDR2: MNHEY, SVGAGI. Data came from immunoSEQ multiplex PCR; TCRdb stores just in-frame clones and leaves some out. The table includes over 30,000 clones, 75% to 90% detected once. This sequence originates from an adult with mismatch repair-deficient cancer. V gene TRBV6-5 combines with J gene TRBJ1-1; perhaps TRBD1 as D (6 bases). The sequencing used PBMCs, collected 6 weeks after starting pembrolizumab. The CDR3 region is CASRDSPKTAEAFF. The CDR3 DNA reads TGTGCCAGCAGGGACAGCCCAAAAACAGCTGAAGCTTTCTTT.